Each of the 2 T cell receptor beta chains below was sequenced from the same sample in a study of patients and donors after allogeneic stem cell transplantation. TCRdb fed the RT-PCR reads into MiXCR, producing one record per CDR3 protein. The table includes approximately 430,000 distinct CDR3 sequences, approximately 16% detected once. Sequencing was done on a sample of blood, either unsorted or a sorted T cell fraction (not recorded which). Receptors originate from a human donor who was either an allogeneic HSCT recipient or a stem cell or donor lymphocyte infusion donor (not recorded which). It is not recorded whose cells these are; they may come from a transplant donor.

This chain links TRBV18 with TRBJ2-5, with D uncertain. Germline loops: CDR1 KGHSH, CDR2 LQKENI. CDR3 size: 14 residues. Trimming took 8 bases from V and 1 from J, leaving 14 bases between them. The CDR3: CASTPTGLQETQYF. CDR3 coding DNA: TGTGCCAGCACCCCCACTGGGCTCCAAGAGACCCAGTACTTC.

This clonotype was seen at least ten times. V gene TRBV7-9 combines with J gene TRBJ2-1; D remains unclear. Trimming pared 1 base from V and 7 bases from J, leaving 2 bases between. In germline, CDR1 is SEHNR, CDR2 FQNEAQ (reference sequence). The CDR3 is 11 residues long. This CDR3 reads CASSLGNEQFF. The DNA of the CDR3 is TGTGCCAGCAGCTTAGGTAATGAGCAGTTCTTC.